These T cell receptor beta chains were read from a single sample in a study of blood T cell repertoires in COVID-19. Assay used: immunoSEQ multiplex PCR; TCRdb lists only in-frame clones, some missing. The sample lists approximately 440,000 clones, about 92% seen once, with about 0.63% in the top ten. The sequencing sample was made of PBMCs or T cells enriched from blood (not recorded which). All receptors derive from a young man who had recovered from COVID-19. Each CDR3 is given with its conserved first and last residue. A D gene is named only where the DNA matches it firmly. Some rows mark clone size as missing; the rest say once, few, many or name a class of expanded clone.

v_call	clone_size	d_call	j_call	cdr3_nt	cdr3_aa
TRBV7-9	NA	TRBD1	TRBJ1-2	TGTGCCAGCAGCCCGGGACAGGGAATCTATGGCTACACCTTC	CASSPGQGIYGYTF
TRBV12-5	NA	NA	TRBJ1-6	TGTGCTAGTGGTTCCCGGTACGGGTTAAGCTCCTATAATTCACCCCTCCACTTT	CASGSRYGLSSYNSPLHF
TRBV12-3/TRBV12-4	NA	NA	TRBJ1-5	TGTGCCAGCAGTTTGGGGAGTCAGCCCCAGCATTTT	CASSLGSQPQHF
TRBV5-1	once	TRBD2	TRBJ2-2	TGCGCCAGCAGTCCAACCACTAGCGGAAGAGGGAGGGCCGGGGAGCTGTTTTTT	CASSPTTSGRGRAGELFF
TRBV2	NA	NA	TRBJ1-4	TGTGCCAGCAGGGGGCTTAATGAAAAACTGTTTTTT	CASRGLNEKLFF
TRBV7-3	once	NA	TRBJ2-1	TGTGCCAGCAGCTCAGGGATCTACAATGAGCAGTTCTTC	CASSSGIYNEQFF
TRBV2	NA	TRBD1	TRBJ1-1	TGTGCCAGCGTGACAGGGACCTCCGAAGCTTTCTTT	CASVTGTSEAFF
TRBV5-1	few	NA	TRBJ2-7	TGCGCCAGCAGCCTAGGACACTCCTACGAGCAGTACTTC	CASSLGHSYEQYF
TRBV7-9	NA	TRBD2	TRBJ2-3	TGTGCCAGCAGCCCCATGTGGGGGGAGGGCGGCACAGATACGCAGTATTTT	CASSPMWGEGGTDTQYF
TRBV29-1	NA	TRBD1	TRBJ2-7	TGCAGCGTTTCCGGACAGGGGACTGAAGAGCAGTACTTC	CSVSGQGTEEQYF
TRBV7-8	NA	NA	TRBJ2-2	TGTGCCAGCAGCCGAGGTTACGGGGAGCTGTTTTTT	CASSRGYGELFF
TRBV2	once	NA	TRBJ2-5	TGTGCCAGCAGGGGGCGCGTGGAGACCCAGTACTTC	CASRGRVETQYF
TRBV11-3	NA	TRBD2	TRBJ2-1	TGTGCCAGCAGCTTAGCTAGCGGACCCTACAATGAGCAGTTCTTC	CASSLASGPYNEQFF
TRBV3-1/TRBV3-2	NA	NA	TRBJ1-1	TGTGCCAGCAGCCCCGGACAGGAAGCTTTCTTT	CASSPGQEAFF
TRBV28	once	NA	TRBJ1-5	TGTGCCAGCACGAGAAATAGCAATCAGCCCCAGCATTTT	CASTRNSNQPQHF